The clone carrying this T cell receptor (beta chain) was detected a few times. These data originate in a study of T cells in Graves' hyperthyroidism and ophthalmopathy. The investigators amplified TCR beta CDR3 regions from RNA transcripts. The TCR CDR3 was amplified in a first-round RT-PCR using the HTBI primer set. TCRdb processed the multiplex PCR reads anew with MiXCR; each CDR3 protein has one entry. The sample includes approximately 270,000 distinct CDR3 sequences, about 15% seen only once; the top ten take about 14%. This CDR3 spans 17 amino acids. V was pared by 4 bases and J by 4 bases, with 21 bases between. The germline CDR1 and CDR2 sequences are MNHEY and SMNVEV (reference sequence). First hyperthyroidism diagnosis is when the blood sample was obtained, before any ophthalmopathy symptoms.

This clonotype originated in a middle-aged woman with Graves' hyperthyroidism that later progressed to Graves' ophthalmopathy. The genes are TRBV27 and TRBJ2-3, with D tentatively TRBD2 (6 bases). The sample comprised blood. The CDR3 region has the DNA TGTGCCAGCAGTTGGCCGGGAGTAGCAGGAGGGCCAGATACGCAGTATTTT. Its translation: CASSWPGVAGGPDTQYF.